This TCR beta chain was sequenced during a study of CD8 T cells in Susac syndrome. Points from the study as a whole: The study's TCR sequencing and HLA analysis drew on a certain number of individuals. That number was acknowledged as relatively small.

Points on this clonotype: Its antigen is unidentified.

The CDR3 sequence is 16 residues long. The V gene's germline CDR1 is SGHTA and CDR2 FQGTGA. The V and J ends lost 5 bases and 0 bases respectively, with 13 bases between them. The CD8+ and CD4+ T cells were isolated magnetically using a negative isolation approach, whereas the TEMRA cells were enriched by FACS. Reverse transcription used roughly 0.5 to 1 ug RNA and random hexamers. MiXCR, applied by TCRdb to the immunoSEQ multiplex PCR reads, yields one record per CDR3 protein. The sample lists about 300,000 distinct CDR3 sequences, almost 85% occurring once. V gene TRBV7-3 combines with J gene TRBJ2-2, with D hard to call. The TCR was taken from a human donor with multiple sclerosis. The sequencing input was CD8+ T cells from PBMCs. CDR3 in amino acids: CASSQLIPPNTGELFF. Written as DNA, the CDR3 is TGTGCCAGCAGCCAACTTATCCCCCCGAACACCGGGGAGCTGTTTTTT.